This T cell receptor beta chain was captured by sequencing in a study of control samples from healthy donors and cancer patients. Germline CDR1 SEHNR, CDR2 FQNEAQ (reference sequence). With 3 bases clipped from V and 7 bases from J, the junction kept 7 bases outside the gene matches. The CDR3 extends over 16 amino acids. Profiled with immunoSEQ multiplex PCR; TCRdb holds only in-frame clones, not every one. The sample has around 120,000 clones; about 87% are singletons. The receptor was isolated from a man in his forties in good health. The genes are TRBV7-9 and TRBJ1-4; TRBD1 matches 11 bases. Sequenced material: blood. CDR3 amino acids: CASSFSSGTGGEKLFF. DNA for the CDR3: TGTGCCAGCAGCTTTTCATCCGGGACAGGGGGTGAAAAACTGTTTTTT.